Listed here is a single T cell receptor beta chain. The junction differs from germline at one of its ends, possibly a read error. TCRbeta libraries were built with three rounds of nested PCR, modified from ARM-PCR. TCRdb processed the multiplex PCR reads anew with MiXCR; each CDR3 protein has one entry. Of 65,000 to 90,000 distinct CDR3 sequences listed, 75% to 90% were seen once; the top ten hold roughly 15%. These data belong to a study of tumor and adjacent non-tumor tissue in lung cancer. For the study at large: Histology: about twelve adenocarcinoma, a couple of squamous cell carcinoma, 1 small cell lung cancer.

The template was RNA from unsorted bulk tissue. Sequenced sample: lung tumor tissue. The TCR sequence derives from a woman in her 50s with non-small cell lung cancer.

CDR3 protein: CASRTRGSTGAKVLTF. CDR3 sequence (DNA): TGTGCCAGCAGAACAAGGGGCTCCACTGGTGCCAAGGTCCTGACTTTC. The chain links TRBV12-3 or TRBV12-4 to TRBJ2-6; tentative D call: TRBD1 (5 bases). This CDR3 region has 16 residues.